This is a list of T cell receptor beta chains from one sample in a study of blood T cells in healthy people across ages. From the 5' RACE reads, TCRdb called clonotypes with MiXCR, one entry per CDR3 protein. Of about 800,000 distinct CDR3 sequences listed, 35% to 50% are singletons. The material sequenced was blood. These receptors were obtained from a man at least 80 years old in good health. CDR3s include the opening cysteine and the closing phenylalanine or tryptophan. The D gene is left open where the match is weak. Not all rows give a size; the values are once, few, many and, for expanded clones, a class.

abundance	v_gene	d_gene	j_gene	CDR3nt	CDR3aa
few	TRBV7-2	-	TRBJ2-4	TGTGCCAGCAGCCTATCGACGGGGGGCGCGGACATTCAGTACTTC	CASSLSTGGADIQYF
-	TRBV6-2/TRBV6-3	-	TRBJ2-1	TGTGCCAGCAGTAGCCCCCCGGGACAAACTGCGTATGAGCAGTTCTTC	CASSSPPGQTAYEQFF
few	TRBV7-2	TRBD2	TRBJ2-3	TGTGCCAGCAGCGTACTAGCGGGAGGGCCGTGGGGAGGTTCAGATACGCAGTATTTT	CASSVLAGGPWGGSDTQYF
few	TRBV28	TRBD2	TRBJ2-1	TGTGCCAGCAACAGGCCCTTGGGGGGGTACAATGAGCAGTTCTTC	CASNRPLGGYNEQFF
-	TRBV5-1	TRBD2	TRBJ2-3	TGCGCCAGCAGCGCCAGCGGGAGGACCCACGATACGCAGTATTTT	CASSASGRTHDTQYF
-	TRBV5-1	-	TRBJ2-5	TGCGCCAGCAGCTTGGCCCTGGAAGGTGAGCAGTACTTC	CASSLALEGEQYF
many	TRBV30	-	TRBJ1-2	TGTGCCTGGACCGAGAGGGTAGACTATGGCTACACCTTC	CAWTERVDYGYTF
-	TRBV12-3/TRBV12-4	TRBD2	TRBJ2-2	TGTGCCAGCAGTGCTAGCGGATTGAACACCGGGGAGCTGTTTTTT	CASSASGLNTGELFF
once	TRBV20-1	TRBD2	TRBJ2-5	TGCAGTGCTAGACTAGCGGGTTTTCAAGAGACCCAGTACTTC	CSARLAGFQETQYF
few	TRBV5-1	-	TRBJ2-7	TGCGCCAGCAGCTTGGATCCGACCACAATTCAGCAGTACTTC	CASSLDPTTIQQYF
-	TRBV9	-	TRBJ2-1	TGTGCCAGCAGCGTAGAGGGTGTCGAGCAGTTCTTC	CASSVEGVEQFF
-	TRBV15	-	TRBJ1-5	TGTGCCACCAGCAGAGAAGCGAACAGCAATCAGCCCCAGCATTTT	CATSREANSNQPQHF
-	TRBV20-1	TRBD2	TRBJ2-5	TGCAGTGCCCAGCCCACTAGCGGGGGGGCAGAGACCCAGTACTTC	CSAQPTSGGAETQYF
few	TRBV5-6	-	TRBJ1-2	TGTGCCAGCAGCCCGGGACATGTTTTATATGGCTACACCTTC	CASSPGHVLYGYTF
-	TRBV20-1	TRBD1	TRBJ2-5	TGCAGTGCTGAGAGGGCAGGGGGCATGGAGACCCAGTACTTC	CSAERAGGMETQYF
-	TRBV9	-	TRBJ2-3	TGTGCCAGCAGCGTAGAGTCTGGAGCTCAACCACTCGGGGATACGCAGTATTTT	CASSVESGAQPLGDTQYF
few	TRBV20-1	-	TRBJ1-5	TGCAGTGCTCCTTATCTACAGGGCAGCAATCAGCCCCAGCATTTT	CSAPYLQGSNQPQHF
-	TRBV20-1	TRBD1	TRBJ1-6	TGCAGTGCTAAGGGGACAGGGGGTCAAAATTCACCCCTCCACTTT	CSAKGTGGQNSPLHF
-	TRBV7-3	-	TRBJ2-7	TGTGCCAGCAGCCCCGCAAGGCACAATGAGCAGTACTTC	CASSPARHNEQYF
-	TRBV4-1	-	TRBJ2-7	TGCGCCAGCAGCCAAAACAGTTCTCCCCTCTACGAGCAGTACTTC	CASSQNSSPLYEQYF
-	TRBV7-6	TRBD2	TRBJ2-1	TGTGCCTGCAGGGGACTAGTAGCGGGAAACAATGAGCAGTTCTTC	CACRGLVAGNNEQFF
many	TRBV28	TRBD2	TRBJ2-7	TGTGCCAGCAGTCCCCAGGTGCGGGAGTCAGCTCAGTACTTC	CASSPQVRESAQYF
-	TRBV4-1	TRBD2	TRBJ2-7	TGCGCCAGCAGCCAGCTTACTAGCGGGAGTAGCGAGCAGTACTTC	CASSQLTSGSSEQYF
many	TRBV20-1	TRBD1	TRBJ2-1	TGCAGTGCTAGAGTTGACAGGGTCAATGAGCAGTTCTTC	CSARVDRVNEQFF
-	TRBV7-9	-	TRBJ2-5	TGTGCCAGCAGCTTAGGCGGGACCCCGAGGCGGCAAGAGACCCAGTACTTC	CASSLGGTPRRQETQYF
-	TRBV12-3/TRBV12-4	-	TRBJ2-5	TGTGCCAGCAGTTTTGGTAAGGTCCAAGAGACCCAGTACTTC	CASSFGKVQETQYF
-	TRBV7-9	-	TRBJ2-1	TGTGCCAGCAGCTTAACGCAGATCAATGAGCAGTTCTTC	CASSLTQINEQFF
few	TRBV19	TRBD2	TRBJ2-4	TGTGCCAGTGGGGCGCGGGAGCGTTCGGACATTCAGTACTTC	CASGARERSDIQYF
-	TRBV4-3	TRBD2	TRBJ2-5	TGCGCCAGCAGCCATCGCACTAGCGGTTTGGGGGAGCAGTACTTC	CASSHRTSGLGEQYF
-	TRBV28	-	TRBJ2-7	TGTGCCAGCGGCAGGGGCACCTACGAGCAGTACTTC	CASGRGTYEQYF
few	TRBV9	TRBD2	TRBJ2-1	TGTGCCAGCAGCTCTTTGACTAGCGGGTCCTATGAGCAGTTCTTC	CASSSLTSGSYEQFF
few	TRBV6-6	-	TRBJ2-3	TGTGCCTCCCGATCATCCACCACAGATACGCAGTATTTT	CASRSSTTDTQYF
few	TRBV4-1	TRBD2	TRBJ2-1	TGCGCCAGCAGCCAAGATAGAAGCGGGAGTGATAGGGGGTCCTACAATGAGCAGTTCTTC	CASSQDRSGSDRGSYNEQFF
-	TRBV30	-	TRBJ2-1	TGTGCCTGGAGTGCTGATTTGGTTGAGCAGTTCTTC	CAWSADLVEQFF
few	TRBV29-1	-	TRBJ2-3	TGCAGCGTTGACCTTCAGGCCACAGATACGCAGTATTTT	CSVDLQATDTQYF
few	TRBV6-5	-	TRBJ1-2	TGTGCCAGCAGCCTATCCGGGACCAACTATGGCTACACCTTC	CASSLSGTNYGYTF
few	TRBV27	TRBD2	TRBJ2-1	TGTGCCAGCAGGACTAGCGGGCCAAACTCCTACAATGAGCAGTTCTTC	CASRTSGPNSYNEQFF
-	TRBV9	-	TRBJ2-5	TGTGCCAGCAGCGTTTCCTCGCGAGGGGAGACCCAGTACTTC	CASSVSSRGETQYF
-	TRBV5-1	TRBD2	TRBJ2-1	TGCGCCAGCAAAAGGCGGGAGAGCTCCTACAATGAGCAGTTCTTC	CASKRRESSYNEQFF
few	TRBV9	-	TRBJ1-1	TGTGCCAGCAGCGTACCCCCGGACAGTAACACTGAAGCTTTCTTT	CASSVPPDSNTEAFF
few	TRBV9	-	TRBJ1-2	TGTGCCAGCAGCCCCGGGGAGGGATCCTATGGCTACACCTTC	CASSPGEGSYGYTF
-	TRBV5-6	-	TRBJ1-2	TGTGCCAGCAGCTCCCGGGAGACATTTCCGAATGGCTACACCTTC	CASSSRETFPNGYTF
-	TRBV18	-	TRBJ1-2	TGTGCCAGCTCACCGCCGGACAGCTACTATGGCTACACCTTC	CASSPPDSYYGYTF
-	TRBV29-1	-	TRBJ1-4	TGCAGCGTCCCGGCGCCCCTAGGGGAAAAACTGTTTTTT	CSVPAPLGEKLFF
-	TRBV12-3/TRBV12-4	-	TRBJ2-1	TGTGCCAGCAGTTTAAGGACGGCCGGGGAGCAGTTCTTC	CASSLRTAGEQFF
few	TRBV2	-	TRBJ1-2	TGTGCCAGCAGTGGACAGATGGCGGGCACCTTC	CASSGQMAGTF
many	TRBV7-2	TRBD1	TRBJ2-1	TGTGCCAGCAGCTTAGCGATAACAGGGGTTAATGAGCAGTTCTTC	CASSLAITGVNEQFF
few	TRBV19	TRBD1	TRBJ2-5	TGTGCCAGTAGTATAGATCCAACAGGGGTCGAGACCCAGTACTTC	CASSIDPTGVETQYF
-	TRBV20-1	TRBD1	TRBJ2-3	TGCAGTGGAGGGGGCGAGGTTACGCAGTATTTT	CSGGGEVTQYF